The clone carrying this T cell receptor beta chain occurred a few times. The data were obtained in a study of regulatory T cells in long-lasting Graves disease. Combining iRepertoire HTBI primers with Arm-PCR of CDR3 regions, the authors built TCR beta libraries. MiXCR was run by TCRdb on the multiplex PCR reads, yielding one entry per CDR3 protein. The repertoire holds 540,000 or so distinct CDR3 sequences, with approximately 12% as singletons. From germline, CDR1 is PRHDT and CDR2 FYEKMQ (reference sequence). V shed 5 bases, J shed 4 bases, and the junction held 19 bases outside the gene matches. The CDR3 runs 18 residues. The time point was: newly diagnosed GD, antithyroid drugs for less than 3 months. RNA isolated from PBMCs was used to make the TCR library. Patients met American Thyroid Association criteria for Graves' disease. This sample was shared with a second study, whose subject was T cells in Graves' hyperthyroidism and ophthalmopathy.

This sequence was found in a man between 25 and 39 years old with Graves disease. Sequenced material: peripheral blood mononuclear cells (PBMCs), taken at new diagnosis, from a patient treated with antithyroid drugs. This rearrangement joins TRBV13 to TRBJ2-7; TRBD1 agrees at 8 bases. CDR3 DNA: TGTGCCAGCAGCCCAAATATCGGGCAGGGGGCCGCCCTTTACGAGCAGTACTTC. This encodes CASSPNIGQGAALYEQYF.